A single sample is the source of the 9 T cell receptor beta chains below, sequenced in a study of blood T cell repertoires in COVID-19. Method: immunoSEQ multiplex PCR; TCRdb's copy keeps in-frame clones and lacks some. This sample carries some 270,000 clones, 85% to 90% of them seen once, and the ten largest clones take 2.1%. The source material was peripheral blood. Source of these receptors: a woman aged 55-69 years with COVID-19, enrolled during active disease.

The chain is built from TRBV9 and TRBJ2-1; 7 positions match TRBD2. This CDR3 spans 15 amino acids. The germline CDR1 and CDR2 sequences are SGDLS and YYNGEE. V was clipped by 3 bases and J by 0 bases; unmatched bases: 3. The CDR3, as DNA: TGTGCCAGCAGCGAACCGGGAGGCTCCTACAATGAGCAGTTCTTC. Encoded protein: CASSEPGGSYNEQFF.

CDR3: CASSTQAPGSYEQYF. As DNA, the CDR3 is TGTGCCAGCAGCACCCAAGCCCCTGGCTCCTACGAGCAGTACTTC. The genes are TRBV11-2 and TRBJ2-7; D is unresolved. Germline V gene data show CDR1 as SGHAT and CDR2 as FQNNGV. V shed 5 bases and J shed 0 bases, with 14 bases lying between them. This CDR3 comprises 15 residues.

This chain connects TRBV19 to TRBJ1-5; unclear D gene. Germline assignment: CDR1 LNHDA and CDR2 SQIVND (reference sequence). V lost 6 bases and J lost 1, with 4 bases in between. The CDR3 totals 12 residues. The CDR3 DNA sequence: TGTGCCAGTAGCCCGAGCAATCAGCCCCAGCATTTT. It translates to CASSPSNQPQHF.

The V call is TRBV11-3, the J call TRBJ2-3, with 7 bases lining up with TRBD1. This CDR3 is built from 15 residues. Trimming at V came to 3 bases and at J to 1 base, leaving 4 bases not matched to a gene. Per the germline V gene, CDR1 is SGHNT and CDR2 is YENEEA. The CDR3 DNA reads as TGTGCCAGCAGCTTGGGACAGAGAGGCACAGATACGCAGTATTTT. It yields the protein CASSLGQRGTDTQYF. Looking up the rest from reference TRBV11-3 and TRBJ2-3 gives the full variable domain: EAGVVQSPRYKIIEKKQPVAFWCNPISGHNTLYWYLQNLGQGPELLIRYENEEAVDDSQLPKDRFSAERLKGVDSTLKIQPAELGDSAVYLCASSLGQRGTDTQYFGPGTRLTVL.

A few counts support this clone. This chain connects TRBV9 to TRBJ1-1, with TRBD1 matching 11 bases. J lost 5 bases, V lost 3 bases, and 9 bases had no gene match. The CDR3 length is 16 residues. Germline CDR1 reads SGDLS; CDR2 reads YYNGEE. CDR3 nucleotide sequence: TGTGCCAGCAGCGCCGGACAGGGGGCCGTTGGAACTGAAGCTTTCTTT. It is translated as CASSAGQGAVGTEAFF.

CDR3 sequence reads: CATQGFGYTF. The CDR3 DNA reads as TGTGCCACCCAGGGGTTCGGCTACACCTTC. The chain joins TRBV19 to TRBJ1-2; possible D gene TRBD1, 6 bases. Germline V gene sequence: CDR1 LNHDA, CDR2 SQIVND (reference sequence). The CDR3 is 10 residues long. Trimming stripped 10 bases from V and 8 bases from J, with 11 bases between.

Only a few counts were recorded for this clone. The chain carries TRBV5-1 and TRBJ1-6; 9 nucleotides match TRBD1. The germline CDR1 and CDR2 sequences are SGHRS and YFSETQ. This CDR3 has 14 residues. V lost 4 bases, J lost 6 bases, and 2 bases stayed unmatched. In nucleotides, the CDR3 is TGCGCCAGCAGCGGGGGACAGGGTAATTCACCCCTCCACTTT. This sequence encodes CASSGGQGNSPLHF. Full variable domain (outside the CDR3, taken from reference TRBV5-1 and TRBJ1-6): KAGVTQTPRYLIKTRGQQVTLSCSPISGHRSVSWYQQTPGQGLQFLFEYFSETQRNKGNFPGRFSGRQFSNSRSEMNVSTLELGDSALYLCASSGGQGNSPLHFGNGTRLTVT.

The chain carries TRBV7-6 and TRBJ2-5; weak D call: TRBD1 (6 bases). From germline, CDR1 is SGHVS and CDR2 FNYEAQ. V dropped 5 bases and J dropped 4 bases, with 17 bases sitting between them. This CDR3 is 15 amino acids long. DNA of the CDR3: TGTGCCAGCAGCCGTACGGGACACCCTCGAGAGACCCAGTACTTC. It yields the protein CASSRTGHPRETQYF.

The CDR3: CSASDLDSETYNEQFF. In DNA form, the CDR3 reads TGCAGTGCTAGTGACCTAGACAGCGAAACCTACAATGAGCAGTTCTTC. The J gene is TRBJ2-1, the V gene TRBV20-1, with D perhaps matching TRBD1 (5 bases). Trimming removed 3 bases from V and 2 bases from J, with 17 bases in between. This CDR3 has 16 residues. The V gene's germline CDR1 is DFQATT and CDR2 SNEGSKA (reference sequence).